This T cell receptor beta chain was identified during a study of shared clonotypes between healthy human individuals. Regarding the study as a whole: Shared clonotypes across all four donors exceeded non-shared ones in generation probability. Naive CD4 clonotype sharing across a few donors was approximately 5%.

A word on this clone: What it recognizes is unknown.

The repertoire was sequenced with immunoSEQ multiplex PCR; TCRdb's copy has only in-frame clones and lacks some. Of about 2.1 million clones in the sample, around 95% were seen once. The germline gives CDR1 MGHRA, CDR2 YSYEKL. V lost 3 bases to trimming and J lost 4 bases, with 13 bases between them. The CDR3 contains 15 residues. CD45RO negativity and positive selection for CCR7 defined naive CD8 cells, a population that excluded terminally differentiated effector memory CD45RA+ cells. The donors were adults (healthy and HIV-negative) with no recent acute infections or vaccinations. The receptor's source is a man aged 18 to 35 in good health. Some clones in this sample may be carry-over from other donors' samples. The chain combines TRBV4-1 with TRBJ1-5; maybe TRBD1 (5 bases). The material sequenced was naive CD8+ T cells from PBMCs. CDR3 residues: CASSHDDSDNQPQHF. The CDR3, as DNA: TGCGCCAGCAGCCATGACGACAGTGATAATCAGCCCCAGCATTTT.